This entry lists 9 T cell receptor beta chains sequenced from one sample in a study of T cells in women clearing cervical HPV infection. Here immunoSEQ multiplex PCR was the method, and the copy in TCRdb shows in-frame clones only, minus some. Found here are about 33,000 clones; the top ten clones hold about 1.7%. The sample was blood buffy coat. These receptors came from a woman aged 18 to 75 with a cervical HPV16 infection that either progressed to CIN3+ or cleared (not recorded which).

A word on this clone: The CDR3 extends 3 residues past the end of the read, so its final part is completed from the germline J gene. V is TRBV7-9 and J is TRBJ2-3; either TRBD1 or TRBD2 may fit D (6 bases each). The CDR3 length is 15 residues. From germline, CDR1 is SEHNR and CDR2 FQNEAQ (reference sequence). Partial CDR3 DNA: TGTGCCAGCAGCTTGGAGGGACAAATCCAAGAGACG. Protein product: CASSLEGQIQET. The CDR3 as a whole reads CASSLEGQIQETQYF. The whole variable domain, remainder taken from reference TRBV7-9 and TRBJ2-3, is DTGVSQNPRHKITKRGQNVTFRCDPISEHNRLYWYRQTLGQGPEFLTYFQNEAQLEKSRLLSDRFSAERPKGSFSTLEIQRTEQGDSAMYLCASSLEGQIQETQYFGPGTRLTVL.

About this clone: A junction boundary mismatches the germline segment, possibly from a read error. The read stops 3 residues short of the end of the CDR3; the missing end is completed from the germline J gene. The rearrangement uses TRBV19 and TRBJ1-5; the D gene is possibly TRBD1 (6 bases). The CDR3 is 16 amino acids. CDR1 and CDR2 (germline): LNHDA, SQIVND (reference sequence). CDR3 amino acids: CASSVDQGISNQPQHF. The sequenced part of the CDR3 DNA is TGTGCCAGTAGTGTAGATCAGGGGATTAGCAATCAGCCC.

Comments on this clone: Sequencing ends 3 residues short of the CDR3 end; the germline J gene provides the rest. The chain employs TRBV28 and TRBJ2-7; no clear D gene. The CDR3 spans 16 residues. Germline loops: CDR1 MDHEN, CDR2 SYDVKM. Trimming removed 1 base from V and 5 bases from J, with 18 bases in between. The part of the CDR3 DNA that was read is TGTGCCAGCAGTTTATTGCTTCTAACCATCCTCGACGAG. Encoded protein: CASSLLLLTILDE. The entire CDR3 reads CASSLLLLTILDEQYF.

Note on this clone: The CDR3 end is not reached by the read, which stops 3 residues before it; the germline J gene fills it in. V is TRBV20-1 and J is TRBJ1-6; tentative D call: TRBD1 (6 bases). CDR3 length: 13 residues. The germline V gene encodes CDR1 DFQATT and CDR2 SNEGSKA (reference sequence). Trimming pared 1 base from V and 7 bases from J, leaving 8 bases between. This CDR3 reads CSARGGQNSPLHF. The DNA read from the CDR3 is TGCAGTGCTAGAGGAGGACAGAATTCACCC.

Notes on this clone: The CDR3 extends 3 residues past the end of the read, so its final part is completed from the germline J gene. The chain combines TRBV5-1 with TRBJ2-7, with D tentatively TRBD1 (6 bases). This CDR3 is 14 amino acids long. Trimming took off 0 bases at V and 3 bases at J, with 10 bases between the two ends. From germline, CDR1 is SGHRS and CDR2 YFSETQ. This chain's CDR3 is CASSLAQGDYEQYF. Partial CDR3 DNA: TGCGCCAGCAGCTTGGCACAGGGAGACTACGAG.

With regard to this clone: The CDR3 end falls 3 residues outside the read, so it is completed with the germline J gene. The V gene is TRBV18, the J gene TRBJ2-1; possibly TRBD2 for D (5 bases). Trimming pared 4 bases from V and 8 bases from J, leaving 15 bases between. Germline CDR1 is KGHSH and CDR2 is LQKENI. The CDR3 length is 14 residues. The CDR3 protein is CASSLAGLGDEQFF. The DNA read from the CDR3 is TGTGCCAGCTCACTGGCAGGCCTCGGGGATGAG.

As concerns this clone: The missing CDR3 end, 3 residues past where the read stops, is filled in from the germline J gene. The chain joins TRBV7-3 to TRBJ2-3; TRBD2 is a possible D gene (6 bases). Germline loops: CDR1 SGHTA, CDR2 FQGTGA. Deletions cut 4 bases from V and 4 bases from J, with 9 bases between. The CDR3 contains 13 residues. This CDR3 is CASSSRGADTQYF. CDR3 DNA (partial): TGTGCCAGCAGCTCCCGCGGGGCAGATACG. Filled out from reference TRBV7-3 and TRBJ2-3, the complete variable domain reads GAGVSQTPSNKVTEKGKYVELRCDPISGHTALYWYRQSLGQGPEFLIYFQGTGAADDSGLPNDRFFAVRPEGSVSTLKIQRTERGDSAVYLCASSSRGADTQYFGPGTRLTVL.

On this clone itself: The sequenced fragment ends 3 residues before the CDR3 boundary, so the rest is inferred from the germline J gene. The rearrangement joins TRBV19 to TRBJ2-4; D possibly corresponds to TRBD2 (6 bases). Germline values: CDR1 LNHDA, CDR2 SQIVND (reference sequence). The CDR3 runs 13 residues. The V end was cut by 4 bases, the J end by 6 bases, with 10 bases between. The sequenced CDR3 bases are TGTGCCAGTAGTAACGGGGGTTCAAACATT. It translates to CASSNGGSNI. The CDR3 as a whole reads CASSNGGSNIQYF.

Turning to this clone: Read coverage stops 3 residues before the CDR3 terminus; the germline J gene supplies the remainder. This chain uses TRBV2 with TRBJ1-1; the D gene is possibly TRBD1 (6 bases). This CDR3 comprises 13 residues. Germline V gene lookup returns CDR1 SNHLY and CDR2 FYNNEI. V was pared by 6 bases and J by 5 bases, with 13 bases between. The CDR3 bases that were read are TGTGCCAGCAGCCCCAGGGGTCGAACTGAA. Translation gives CASSPRGRTE. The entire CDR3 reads CASSPRGRTEAFF.